The subject of this entry is one TCR beta chain. Donors each contributed one blood sample measuring around 2.5 ml. The sample is drawn from a study of monozygotic twins with inflammatory bowel disease. TCRdb derives one entry per CDR3 protein from the 5' RACE reads, leaving out DNA. The sample totals fewer than 450,000 distinct CDR3 sequences; its top ten clones hold approximately 2.8%. The sequence was obtained from a human donor with ulcerative colitis or Crohn's disease, or a healthy co-twin of an affected twin (not recorded which). Sequencing was performed on blood.

CDR3 amino acids: CAWRDGFYEQYF. The rearrangement uses TRBV30 and TRBJ2-7. CDR1 is GTSNPN and CDR2 is SVGIG in the germline V gene (reference sequence). CDR3 length equals 12 residues.